The text below deals with one TCR beta chain. Antigen unknown. This CDR3 spans 13 amino acids. V lost 1 base and J lost 7; bases outside the gene matches: 1. Germline CDR1 and CDR2: SGHAT and FQNNGV. The data belong to a study of cytomegalovirus exposure and HLA in healthy donors. Looking at the study overall: Previous work identified 90 million to 130 million unique TCR beta sequences from some 170 million T cells.

Amplification used 60 Vbeta primers and 13 Jbeta primers. TCRdb's table, derived via immunoSEQ multiplex PCR, lists solely in-frame clones and lacks some. The data hold about 140,000 clones, with 76% observed a single time. Study-level results: Segments of the TCR beta V type were, in most cases, productive about 87% or about 30% of the time in an earlier analysis. Later analysis identified several of the most significant clusters that appeared linked to common viral pathogens.

Healthy individuals who donated bone marrow served as the donors. This clonotype originated in a man aged 18 to 30 in good health and CMV-seronegative. The rearrangement links TRBV11-2 to TRBJ2-7, with TRBD1 matching over 10 bases. Sequenced input: PBMCs. CDR3 loop: CASSLGGQGEQYF. The CDR3 nucleotides are TGTGCCAGCAGCTTAGGGGGACAGGGGGAGCAGTACTTC.